Listed below are T cell receptor beta chains from one sample, sequenced in a study of T cells in Graves' hyperthyroidism and ophthalmopathy. TCRdb reprocessed the multiplex PCR reads via MiXCR and lists one record per CDR3 protein. Seen here are about 690,000 distinct CDR3 sequences, 15% to 20% observed once, and the top ten hold around 15%. The sequencing sample was made of blood. The receptors here all came from a man aged 50-59 years with Graves' hyperthyroidism. Both conserved end residues are part of each CDR3. A D gene is named only where the DNA matches it firmly. Clone size is stated in some rows and not others, as once, few, many or a class when expanded.

v_call	d_call	j_call	clone_size	cdr3_aa	cdr3_nt
TRBV3-1	NA	TRBJ1-1	NA	CASSQDLGGNTEAFF	TGTGCCAGCAGCCAAGATTTGGGCGGGAACACTGAAGCTTTCTTT
TRBV9	NA	TRBJ2-1	NA	CASSLRTDFSYNEQFF	TGTGCCAGCAGCCTTCGGACAGATTTTTCCTACAATGAGCAGTTCTTC
TRBV11-3	NA	TRBJ1-2	NA	CASSLEGRGGNYGYTF	TGTGCCAGCAGCTTAGAGGGCAGGGGCGGTAACTATGGCTACACCTTC
TRBV28	TRBD2	TRBJ2-1	many	CASGPRTVLAEAFYNEQFF	TGTGCCAGCGGGCCCCGGACTGTGCTAGCGGAGGCTTTTTACAATGAGCAGTTCTTC
TRBV7-6	NA	TRBJ1-5	many	CASSLSAMGQPQHF	TGTGCCAGCAGCTTATCGGCGATGGGACAGCCCCAGCATTTT
TRBV20-1	NA	TRBJ2-3	NA	CSARKRTNTQYF	TGCAGTGCTAGAAAGCGGACCAATACGCAGTATTTT
TRBV4-1	TRBD2	TRBJ2-5	many	CASSQVFLYGGWETQYF	TGCGCCAGCAGCCAAGTCTTCCTTTACGGGGGGTGGGAGACCCAGTACTTC
TRBV19	NA	TRBJ1-1	many	CASSTRPLNTEAFF	TGTGCCAGTAGTACCAGGCCCCTGAACACTGAAGCTTTCTTT
TRBV5-1	TRBD1	TRBJ2-7	NA	CASSFVGKDGVSDRAIYYEQYF	TGCGCCAGCAGCTTTGTGGGGAAGGACGGTGTGTCGGACAGGGCTATTTACTACGAGCAGTACTTC
TRBV5-1	NA	TRBJ1-1	few	CASSFLGHMNTEAFF	TGCGCCAGCAGCTTTCTAGGGCACATGAACACTGAAGCTTTCTTT
TRBV2	TRBD2	TRBJ2-5	many	CASSRPGLAGGEETQYF	TGTGCCAGCTCTAGACCGGGACTAGCGGGAGGGGAAGAGACCCAGTACTTC
TRBV11-2	TRBD2	TRBJ2-4	NA	CASSSRTSGSAKNIQYF	TGTGCCAGCAGCTCCCGGACTAGCGGATCAGCCAAAAACATTCAGTACTTC
TRBV19	NA	TRBJ2-7	NA	CASSMSEQYF	TGTGCCAGTAGTATGTCCGAGCAGTACTTC
TRBV27	NA	TRBJ1-6	many	CASSPTGLRSPLHF	TGTGCCAGCAGTCCGACCGGGTTGCGTTCACCCCTCCACTTT
TRBV15	NA	TRBJ2-1	few	CATSRAGYTYNEQFF	TGTGCCACCAGCAGAGCCGGATACACCTACAATGAGCAGTTCTTC
TRBV5-1	NA	TRBJ1-1	many	CASSYAGINTEAFF	TGCGCCAGCAGCTACGCCGGGATTAACACTGAAGCTTTCTTT
TRBV28	NA	TRBJ2-7	many	CASRATREARFSYEQYF	TGTGCCAGCAGAGCAACGAGGGAGGCCCGCTTCTCCTACGAGCAGTACTTC
TRBV27	NA	TRBJ1-1	many	CASSLGGREAFF	TGTGCCAGCAGTTTAGGCGGACGTGAAGCTTTCTTT
TRBV28	TRBD2	TRBJ2-3	few	CASSLASGRNTDTQYF	TGTGCCAGCAGTTTGGCTAGCGGGAGGAACACAGATACGCAGTATTTT
TRBV29-1	NA	TRBJ1-1	few	CSADGGMNTEAFF	TGCAGCGCCGACGGGGGTATGAACACTGAAGCTTTCTTT
TRBV29-1	TRBD2	TRBJ2-1	NA	CSVETSRSSYNEQFF	TGCAGCGTCGAGACTAGCCGGAGCTCCTACAATGAGCAGTTCTTC
TRBV11-1	TRBD2	TRBJ2-7	many	CASSLAPSGRAYEQYF	TGTGCCAGCAGCTTAGCCCCTAGCGGGAGAGCATACGAGCAGTACTTC
TRBV9	TRBD1	TRBJ2-7	few	CASSAGQAATYEQYF	TGTGCCAGCAGCGCCGGACAGGCTGCGACCTACGAGCAGTACTTC
TRBV30	NA	TRBJ2-7	many	CAWSVALGEQYF	TGTGCCTGGAGTGTAGCGCTTGGCGAGCAGTACTTC
TRBV27	NA	TRBJ1-1	few	CASSFWPGGANTEAFF	TGTGCCAGCAGTTTCTGGCCCGGGGGGGCCAACACTGAAGCTTTCTTT
TRBV18	TRBD2	TRBJ2-5	many	CASSRSSGSVETQYF	TGTGCCAGCTCACGAAGTAGCGGGAGCGTGGAGACCCAGTACTTC
TRBV20-1	NA	TRBJ2-4	many	CSARDGLAPRIQYF	TGCAGTGCTAGAGATGGGCTAGCGCCACGCATTCAGTACTTC
TRBV19	NA	TRBJ2-7	NA	CASKGVRAAQNASYEQYF	TGTGCCAGTAAGGGCGTAAGAGCTGCGCAGAACGCTTCGTACGAGCAGTACTTC
TRBV18	TRBD2	TRBJ2-7	NA	CASSPPSGTTYEQYF	TGTGCCAGCTCACCACCTAGCGGGACCACCTACGAGCAGTACTTC
TRBV7-2	NA	TRBJ2-1	NA	CASSAYQYNEQFF	TGTGCCAGCAGCGCATATCAGTACAATGAGCAGTTCTTC
TRBV7-2	NA	TRBJ1-5	few	CASSPPGGPGGNQPQHF	TGTGCCAGCAGCCCACCGGGGGGTCCTGGGGGCAATCAGCCCCAGCATTTT
TRBV5-1	TRBD1	TRBJ2-7	few	CASSQEGAGTYEQYF	TGCGCCAGCAGTCAAGAGGGGGCCGGAACATACGAGCAGTACTTC
TRBV19	TRBD1	TRBJ2-5	NA	CASSPGTVSQETQYF	TGTGCCAGTAGTCCCGGGACAGTTTCCCAAGAGACCCAGTACTTC
TRBV28	TRBD1	TRBJ2-3	many	CASSLGTATDTQYF	TGTGCCAGCAGCTTAGGGACAGCTACAGATACGCAGTATTTT
TRBV7-2	NA	TRBJ2-1	NA	CASSLVVFNEQFF	TGTGCCAGCAGCTTAGTGGTATTCAATGAGCAGTTCTTC
TRBV24-1	TRBD2	TRBJ2-1	NA	CATRGRTSGDNEQFF	TGTGCCACGAGGGGTAGGACTAGCGGCGACAATGAGCAGTTCTTC
TRBV28	TRBD1	TRBJ2-7	many	CASSSPGQGDEQYF	TGTGCCAGCAGTTCACCGGGACAGGGGGACGAGCAGTACTTC
TRBV11-2	TRBD2	TRBJ2-1	NA	CASSDPLAGTRWSEQFF	TGTGCCAGCAGCGACCCCCTAGCGGGGACCCGGTGGAGTGAGCAGTTCTTC
TRBV7-3	NA	TRBJ1-1	many	CASSPGGRAEAFF	TGTGCCAGCAGCCCGGGGGGCCGGGCTGAAGCTTTCTTT
TRBV28	NA	TRBJ1-1	once	CASRTQGGNTEAFF	TGTGCCAGCAGAACCCAGGGTGGTAACACTGAAGCTTTCTTT
TRBV3-1	NA	TRBJ1-3	few	CASSQERSGSGNTIYF	TGTGCCAGCAGCCAAGAACGATCGGGATCTGGAAACACCATATATTTT
TRBV29-1	NA	TRBJ1-5	NA	CSVGRGKYQPQHF	TGCAGCGTTGGCAGGGGTAAATATCAGCCCCAGCATTTT
TRBV28	TRBD2	TRBJ2-7	NA	CASSLWASGSSLYEQYF	TGTGCCAGCAGTTTATGGGCTAGCGGGAGTTCCCTCTACGAGCAGTACTTC
TRBV12-3/TRBV12-4	NA	TRBJ2-2	NA	CASSLGSASGELFF	TGTGCCAGCAGTTTAGGCAGTGCGTCCGGGGAGCTGTTTTTT
TRBV6-5	TRBD1	TRBJ1-4	few	CACSYGDRLNEKLFF	TGTGCCTGCAGTTACGGGGACAGGCTTAATGAAAAACTGTTTTTT
TRBV11-2	NA	TRBJ2-2	many	CASSLFHPNTGELFF	TGTGCCAGCAGCTTATTCCACCCGAACACCGGGGAGCTGTTTTTT
TRBV27	TRBD2	TRBJ2-1	few	CASSSLAGAPHNEQFF	TGTGCCAGCAGTTCCCTAGCGGGAGCTCCCCACAATGAGCAGTTCTTC
TRBV12-5	TRBD2	TRBJ2-3	NA	CASGLGVAGGFTDTQYF	TGTGCTAGTGGTTTGGGGGTAGCGGGGGGGTTCACAGATACGCAGTATTTT
TRBV7-2	NA	TRBJ2-7	many	CASSLATGRTYEQYF	TGTGCCAGCAGCTTAGCTACGGGAAGAACCTACGAGCAGTACTTC
TRBV20-1	NA	TRBJ1-4	many	CSASAPEGTRQGEKLFF	TGCAGTGCTAGTGCCCCAGAAGGGACCCGGCAAGGTGAAAAACTGTTTTTT